This TCR beta chain was observed in a study of blood T cell repertoires in COVID-19 (dated by TCRdb to 2020 to 2022). Context from the whole study: Samples covering the acute and convalescent phases of COVID-19 were provided by collaborators in the United States, Italy and Spain. The sample metadata nearly always contained a de-identified subject ID, COVID-19 status, age in years and sex. The repertoires were made available in a free public database intended to serve as a resource for research on the immune response to SARS-CoV-2. Where available, HLA class I and class II types were obtained from metadata supplied by the sample provider rather than from assay-based typing. The prospective study material was composed of cDNA or gDNA derived from T cells, B-cell-depleted T cells, or PBMCs. Samples were obtained from the ongoing ImmuneRACE study (first 160 participants) and from about 1,300 subjects provided by 6 global collaborators. The dataset comprised deeply sampled blood TCRbeta repertoires from subjects exposed to, actively infected with, or recovered from COVID-19.

A distance of 21 bases separates the germline ends of V and J, which lose 6 bases and 3 bases respectively. The germline V gene encodes CDR1 MRHNA and CDR2 SNTAGT. The CDR3 goes from the cysteine to the phenylalanine over 16 residues. Just CDR3 DNA is preserved here, 48 bases in frame from base 1. The immunoSEQ Assay, a bias-controlled multiplex PCR, was used to amplify TCRbeta CDR3 regions from genomic DNA. As for the authors' bioinformatics: Nucleated cell counts per sample were estimated from amplification of reference gene primers within the assay. Sequence reads were collapsed and filtered to measure the absolute abundance of every unique TCRbeta CDR3 rearrangement. For each sample, productive Simpson clonality was calculated as the square root of Simpson's diversity index across productive rearrangements. As stored in TCRdb, this immuneACCESS dataset retains in-frame rearrangements with V and J assigned. A fraction of the clones does not appear; measured against another copy, unresolved V genes explain less than half of the discrepancy, and the remainder lacks a known reason. The V and J calls and clone size were taken over from that table, and D and trimming were inferred from the DNA. Here the sample has around 340,000 clones; more than 70% occur a single time. The ten largest clonotypes hold 0.85% to 1.3% of the sample.

On this clone itself: Its antigen is unknown. The input lacks base qualities; no much larger clone sits a single base away.

Overall results and qualifications from the work: Clinical and demographic metadata were provided uncurated, with the amount varying by source and participant.

In the prospective study, participants were about 18 to 100 years old, resided in approximately 25 geographic areas of the United States, and were enrolled through a virtual design. In the prospective study, participants were assigned to cohorts based on the clinical history participants reported in a screening survey and a study questionnaire. Exposed participants had been in contact with someone with a PCR-confirmed or clinician-diagnosed COVID-19 case within 2 weeks of study entry. Each participant in the prospective study had whole blood, serum and a nasopharyngeal or oropharyngeal swab collected by mobile phlebotomists. Prospective study participants could optionally give additional blood draws and questionnaires over a roughly 2-month period. Before DNA extraction, blood samples from the prospective study were shipped at room temperature or frozen.

The sequenced sample was PBMCs or T cells enriched from blood (not recorded which). The chain is made from TRBV6-4 and TRBJ2-7; the D segment could be TRBD2, given 7 matching bases. The source is a woman in her twenties or thirties who had been exposed to COVID-19. In nucleotide form, the sequence is TGTGCCAGCAGCCCAACGGGGGGCGGAACGCGCTACGAGCAGTACTTC. It specifies CASSPTGGGTRYEQYF.